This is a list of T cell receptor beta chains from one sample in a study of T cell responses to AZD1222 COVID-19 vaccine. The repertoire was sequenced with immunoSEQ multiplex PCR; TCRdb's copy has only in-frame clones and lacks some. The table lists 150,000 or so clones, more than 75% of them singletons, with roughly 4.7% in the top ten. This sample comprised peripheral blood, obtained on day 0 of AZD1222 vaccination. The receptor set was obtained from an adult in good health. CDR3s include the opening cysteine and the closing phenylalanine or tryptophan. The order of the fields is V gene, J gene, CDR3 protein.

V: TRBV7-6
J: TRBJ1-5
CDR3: CASSPDGSNQPQHF

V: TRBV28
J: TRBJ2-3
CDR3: CASSFSGSSDTQYF

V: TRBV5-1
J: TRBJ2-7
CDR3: CASHRQGVYYEQYF

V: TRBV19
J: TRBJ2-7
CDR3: CASSSSTTGAFYEQYF

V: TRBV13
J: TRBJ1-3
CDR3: CASSLGQRSSVHTIYF

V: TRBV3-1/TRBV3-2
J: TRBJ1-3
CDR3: CASSPVTASSGNTIYF

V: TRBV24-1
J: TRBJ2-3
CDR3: CATSSQGSGSNVQYF

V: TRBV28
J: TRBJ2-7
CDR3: CASSPQRGGYEQYF

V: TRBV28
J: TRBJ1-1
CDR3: CASRGGRGPFRRTEAFF

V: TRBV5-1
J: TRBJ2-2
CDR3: CASSLVLTGELFF

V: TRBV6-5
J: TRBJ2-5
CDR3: CASSSGRASDF

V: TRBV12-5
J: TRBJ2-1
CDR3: CASAPAWRVLQANEQFF

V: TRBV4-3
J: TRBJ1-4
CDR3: CASSQGSTGRGEKLFF

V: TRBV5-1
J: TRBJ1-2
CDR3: CASSLDQTGGRDGYTF

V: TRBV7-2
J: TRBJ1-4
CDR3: CASSLFLGATNEKLFF

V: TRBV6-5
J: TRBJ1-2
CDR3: CASSKQGNGYTF